The source of this T cell receptor (beta chain) is a study of monozygotic twins with inflammatory bowel disease. General study findings and limits: What may have added variability to patient repertoires is that immunosuppressive treatments differed.

A remark on this clonotype: Its target is unknown.

TCRdb reprocessed the 5' RACE reads and reports one entry per CDR3 protein, with no DNA. Recorded for this sample: roughly 200,000 distinct CDR3 sequences. This CDR3 is built from 16 residues. CDR1 and CDR2 from the germline V gene are SQVTM and ANQGSEA. The TCR comes from a human donor with ulcerative colitis or Crohn's disease, or a healthy co-twin of an affected twin (not recorded which). The source material was blood. The rearrangement joins TRBV29-1 to TRBJ2-3. The CDR3 region is CSVEDFLQSSTDTQYF.